The clone carrying this T cell receptor beta chain has just a few counts. The antigen is not known. Using immunoSEQ multiplex PCR, the repertoire was profiled, and TCRdb retains in-frame clones only, with some absent. Among some 30,000 clones listed, roughly 76% were seen once. The record originates from a study of cytotoxic CD8 clonotypes in ibrutinib-treated CLL. Overall study context: Responses: 24 partial, 2 complete; after median roughly 5.5 years, around 14 stayed remitted, some 12 progressed. Collecting the response samples happened after a median 12 months of treatment, with a range of 6 to 36. General study points: Baseline values of clonality outstripped age-matched healthy donors and followed circulating CD8+ T-cell counts. Collection times varied between progressing and sustained-remission patients.

The sequence was collected from a human donor with chronic lymphocytic leukemia. Sequencing used PBMCs, obtained after 36 months of ibrutinib treatment.

CDR3 amino acids: CASSDPGHEDQPQHF. CDR3 in DNA: TGTGCCAGCAGTGATCCGGGCCACGAGGATCAGCCCCAGCATTTT. This sequence joins TRBV2 and TRBJ1-5; no clear D. The CDR3 covers 15 residues. Trimming took 3 bases from V and 5 from J, leaving 14 bases between them. CDR1 is SNHLY, CDR2 FYNNEI, per germline.